This TCR beta chain was captured by sequencing in a study of cytomegalovirus exposure and HLA in healthy donors. General study results and limits: Many donors shared some public TCRs, even though most TCR sequences were rare. In vitro assays verified that a few CMV-associated chains recognized CMV antigens specifically. HLA restriction was apparent for most CMV-associated TCR beta chains in a later analysis.

The CDR3 is made up of 14 amino acids. Germline assignment: CDR1 LNHDA and CDR2 SQIVND (reference sequence). The ends were cut back, 10 bases at V and 0 bases at J, with 15 bases in the middle. This clone was seen more than once but under ten times. Antigen specificity is unknown. The primer mix had 60 Vbeta and 13 Jbeta primers. Sequenced by immunoSEQ multiplex PCR; TCRdb stores in-frame clones only, minus some. Among 75,000 to 90,000 clones listed, roughly 77% were seen once. The receptor was derived from a man aged 55 to 70 in good health and CMV-seronegative. The V gene is TRBV19, the J gene TRBJ1-2, with D unclear. The sequencing sample was made of PBMCs. CDR3 in amino acids: CATAVSAANYGYTF. CDR3 nucleotides: TGTGCCACCGCCGTCAGCGCTGCTAACTATGGCTACACCTTC. The full variable domain, completed using reference TRBV19 and TRBJ1-2, is DGGITQSPKYLFRKEGQNVTLSCEQNLNHDAMYWYRQDPGQGLRLIYYSQIVNDFQKGDIAEGYSVSREKKESFPLTVTSAQKNPTAFYLCATAVSAANYGYTFGSGTRLTVV.